Listed here is a single T cell receptor beta chain. Its antigen is not identified. A much larger clone differs by one base, so this may be a read error. TCRdb reprocessed the PCR reads via MiXCR and lists one record per CDR3 protein. The data show approximately 680,000 distinct CDR3 sequences, 25% seen once. The sample is drawn from a study of molecular identifiers for immune sequencing clone quantification. Study-wide points: Clone sizes could be underestimated for highly expanded clones when identical TCR molecules share a barcode.

Germline assignment: CDR1 MNHEY and CDR2 SVGAGI. This CDR3 has 14 amino acids. Naive CD8 T cells were sorted as CD8+CD4-CCR7+CD45RA+. The rearrangement uses TRBV6-5 and TRBJ2-2; perhaps TRBD2 as D (6 bases). The sample was naive CD8+ T cells from blood, with Jurkat cell RNA spiked in. Subset specified: FACS-sorted CD8+CD4-CCR7+CD45RA+ naive T cells. The receptor's source is a human donor in good health. Some libraries in this study had Jurkat cell RNA spiked in. The CDR3 here is CASSYGTYTEELFF. CDR3 nucleotide sequence: TGTGCCAGCAGTTACGGGACTTACACCGAGGAGCTGTTTTTT.